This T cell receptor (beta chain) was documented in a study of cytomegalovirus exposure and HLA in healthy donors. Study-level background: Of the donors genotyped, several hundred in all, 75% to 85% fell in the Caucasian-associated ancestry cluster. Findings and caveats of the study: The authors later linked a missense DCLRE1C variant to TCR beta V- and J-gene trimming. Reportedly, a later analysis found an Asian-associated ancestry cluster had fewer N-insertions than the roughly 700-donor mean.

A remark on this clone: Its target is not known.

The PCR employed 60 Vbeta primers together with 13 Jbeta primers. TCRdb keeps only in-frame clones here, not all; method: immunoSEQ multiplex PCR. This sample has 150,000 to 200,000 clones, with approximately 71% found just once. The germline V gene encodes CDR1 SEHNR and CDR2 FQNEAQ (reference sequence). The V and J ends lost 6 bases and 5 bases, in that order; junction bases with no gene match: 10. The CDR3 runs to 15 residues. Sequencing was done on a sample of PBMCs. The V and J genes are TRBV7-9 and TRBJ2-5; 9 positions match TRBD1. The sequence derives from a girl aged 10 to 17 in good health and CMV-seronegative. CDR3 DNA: TGTGCCAGCAGGGGGCCCCAGGACAGGGGTGAGACCCAGTACTTC. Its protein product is CASRGPQDRGETQYF.